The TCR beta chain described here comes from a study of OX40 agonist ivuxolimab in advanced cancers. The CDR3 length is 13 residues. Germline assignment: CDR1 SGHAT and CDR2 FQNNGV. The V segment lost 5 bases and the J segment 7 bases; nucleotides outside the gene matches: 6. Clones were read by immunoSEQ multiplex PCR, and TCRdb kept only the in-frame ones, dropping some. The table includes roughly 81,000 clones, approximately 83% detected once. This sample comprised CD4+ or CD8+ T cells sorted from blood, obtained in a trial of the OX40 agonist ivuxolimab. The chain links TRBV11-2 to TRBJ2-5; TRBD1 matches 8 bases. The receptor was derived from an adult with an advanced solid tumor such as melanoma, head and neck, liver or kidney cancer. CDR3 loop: CASSPGGRRTQYF. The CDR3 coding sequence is TGTGCCAGCAGCCCAGGGGGCCGGAGGACCCAGTACTTC. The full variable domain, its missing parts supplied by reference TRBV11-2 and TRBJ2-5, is EAGVAQSPRYKIIEKRQSVAFWCNPISGHATLYWYQQILGQGPKLLIQFQNNGVVDDSQLPKDRFSAERLKGVDSTLKIQPAKLEDSAVYLCASSPGGRRTQYFGPGTRLLVL.